The 29 T cell receptor beta chains given below trace back to one sample, sequenced in a study of beta chain features in type 1 diabetes (dated by TCRdb to between 2017 and 2018). Library preparation was by the immunoSEQ multiplex PCR assay. The entire isolated RNA was reverse transcribed using the High Capacity cDNA Reverse Transcription Kit, and thus expressed TCRB transcripts were sequenced. Imported from immuneACCESS, the table was reduced by TCRdb to in-frame sequences with V and J called. These copies leave out some clones; in studies compared against another copy, an unresolved V gene accounts for under half, and the cause of the remainder is not known. The sample table shows approximately 200,000 clones, and around 10% are seen once. The top ten clonotypes cover around 0.031% of the sample. Material: naive CD4+ T cells from blood. In light of the paper, this sample's cell subset or site label describes: true naive CD4+ T cells. These receptors all stem from a woman under 30 in good health.

This clone turned up a few times. The chain has TRBV4-1 and TRBJ2-7; 7 bases agree with TRBD2. The CDR3 spans 18 residues. V gave up 0 bases and J gave up 0 bases; unmatched junction bases: 11. Germline V gene sequence: CDR1 MGHRA, CDR2 YSYEKL. The CDR3 loop is CASSQDYSAGVNSYEQYF. DNA for the CDR3: TGCGCCAGCAGCCAAGATTATTCGGCGGGAGTGAACTCCTACGAGCAGTACTTC.

The V call is TRBV15, the J call TRBJ1-6, with a weak D call TRBD1 (5 bases). This CDR3 region has 15 residues. Germline CDR1 and CDR2: LNHNV and YYDKDF (reference sequence). The V gene lost 0 bases and the J gene lost 10 bases, with 13 bases spanning the gap. The chain's CDR3 is CATSRDRAGKSPLHF. Written as DNA, the CDR3 is TGTGCCACCAGCAGAGATAGGGCAGGGAAATCACCCCTCCACTTT.

This clone was detected a few times. This chain links TRBV5-6 with TRBJ2-2; 7 bases map to TRBD1. The CDR3 sequence is 16 residues long. Germline loops: CDR1 SGHDT, CDR2 YYEEEE. Trimming cost V 4 bases and J 1 base; bases outside gene matches: 7. The DNA for the CDR3 is TGTGCCAGCAGCGAGGTCGGACAGGTGAACACCGGGGAGCTGTTTTTT. It codes for CASSEVGQVNTGELFF.

The chain joins TRBV7-3 to TRBJ2-5; 9 nucleotides agree with TRBD1. The CDR3 length is 16 residues. From germline, CDR1 is SGHTA and CDR2 FQGTGA. The junction had 11 bases not matched to a gene; V was cut back by 5 bases and J by 4 bases. The CDR3 loop reads CASSPRPGQGGETQYF. The DNA of the CDR3 is TGTGCCAGCAGCCCGCGGCCGGGACAGGGTGGAGAGACCCAGTACTTC.

This chain uses TRBV10-2 with TRBJ2-7; 8 bases fit TRBD1. CDR1 WSHSY and CDR2 SAAADI come from the germline V gene. The CDR3 totals 15 residues. V shed 6 bases, J shed 0 bases, and the junction held 7 bases outside the gene matches. CDR3 sequence: CASRAGQGVSYEQYF. The CDR3 nucleotides are TGCGCCAGCAGGGCAGGACAGGGCGTCTCCTACGAGCAGTACTTC.

The CDR3 loop is CAWSAGDQGWGYTF. The CDR3 nucleotides read TGTGCCTGGAGTGCAGGGGATCAGGGTTGGGGCTACACCTTC. The chain uses TRBV30 and TRBJ1-2; maybe TRBD1 (6 bases). This CDR3 has 14 residues. Per the germline V gene, CDR1 is GTSNPN and CDR2 is SVGIG (reference sequence). V was shortened by 1 base and J by 8 bases, with 17 bases between the two germline ends. The full variable domain, completed using reference TRBV30 and TRBJ1-2, is SQTIHQWPATLVQPVGSPLSLECTVEGTSNPNLYWYRQAAGRGLQLLFYSVGIGQISSEVPQNLSASRPQDRQFILSSKKLLLSDSGFYLCAWSAGDQGWGYTFGSGTRLTVV.

Concerning this clone itself: The junction does not match germline at one end; this may be a read error. This chain links TRBV7-7 with TRBJ2-5; unclear D gene. The CDR3 loop spans 13 amino acids. Germline V CDR1 and CDR2: SSHAT, FNYEAQ (reference sequence). This CDR3 reads CASSLGSEETQYF. The CDR3 DNA is TGTGCTAGCAGCTTAGGCAGTGAAGAGACCCAGTACTTC.

The chain has TRBV9 and TRBJ1-2; D is perhaps TRBD1 (6 bases). The germline CDR1 and CDR2 sequences are SGDLS and YYNGEE. This CDR3 spans 16 amino acids. With 3 bases removed from V and 4 bases from J, the gap between germline ends came to 19 bases. As DNA, the CDR3 is TGTGCCAGCAGCGCGGGAATAGCAGGGGCTTTCTATGGCTACACCTTC. Translation: CASSAGIAGAFYGYTF.

The V gene is TRBV15, the J gene TRBJ1-5, with D possibly TRBD1 on 5 matching bases. CDR3 length equals 14 residues. V was pared by 1 base and J by 2 bases, with 6 bases between. The V gene's germline CDR1 is LNHNV and CDR2 YYDKDF (reference sequence). CDR3 nucleotides: TGTGCCACCAGCAGAGTACAGGGCAATCAGCCCCAGCATTTT. Amino acid sequence: CATSRVQGNQPQHF.

The gene calls are TRBV4-1 and TRBJ1-4, with a tentative D call TRBD1 (5 bases). The germline V gene has CDR1 MGHRA and CDR2 YSYEKL. The CDR3 runs to 14 residues. V was pared by 5 bases and J by 4 bases, with 11 bases between. In DNA, the CDR3 is TGCGCCAGCAGCAAGGGACTCCTTAATGAAAAACTGTTTTTT. Residues: CASSKGLLNEKLFF.

The table lists this clone with a few counts. This chain uses TRBV19 with TRBJ2-7; 7 bases match TRBD2. V shed 5 bases, J shed 3 bases, and the junction held 10 bases outside the gene matches. The length of the CDR3 is 15 residues. Germline CDR1 LNHDA, CDR2 SQIVND (reference sequence). The CDR3: CASSVVTGGLYEQYF. The CDR3 bases are TGTGCCAGTAGTGTCGTGACGGGAGGCCTCTACGAGCAGTACTTC.

This chain links TRBV28 with TRBJ2-3; TRBD2 matches 11 bases. The CDR3 length is 17 residues. V lost 8 bases, J lost 5 bases, and 15 bases stayed unmatched. Germline V gene sequence: CDR1 MDHEN, CDR2 SYDVKM. CDR3 residues: CASPAAGLAGGIDTQYF. The CDR3 coding sequence is TGTGCCAGCCCGGCCGCGGGGCTAGCGGGGGGTATAGATACGCAGTATTTT.

A few counts support this clone. V is TRBV5-6 and J is TRBJ1-4; 8 bases map to TRBD1. In germline, CDR1 is SGHDT, CDR2 YYEEEE. CDR3 length: 14 residues. The junction had 3 bases not matched to a gene; V was cut back by 0 bases and J by 8 bases. The CDR3 sequence is CASSLGGTGEKLFF. Here the CDR3 DNA reads TGTGCCAGCAGCTTGGGTGGGACAGGAGAAAAACTGTTTTTT.

The rearrangement links TRBV4-2 to TRBJ1-2; tentatively, D is TRBD1 (5 bases). Looked up from germline, CDR1 is LGHNA and CDR2 is YNFKEQ. This CDR3 comprises 14 residues. Deletions cut 0 bases from V and 3 bases from J, with 8 bases between. The CDR3, as DNA: TGTGCCAGCAGCCAAGAACAGGCGCACTATGGCTACACCTTC. Protein product: CASSQEQAHYGYTF.

CDR3 sequence reads: CASSPPGLGGTQYF. In DNA form, the CDR3 reads TGTGCCAGCAGCCCCCCGGGACTGGGTGGGACCCAGTACTTC. The chain employs TRBV9 and TRBJ2-5, with D possibly being TRBD2 (6 bases). Germline V lookup: CDR1 SGDLS, CDR2 YYNGEE. This CDR3 spans 14 amino acids. V was trimmed by 4 bases and J by 7 bases, leaving 17 bases between them.

The rearrangement joins TRBV30 to TRBJ1-5; no reliable D call. The CDR3 runs to 15 residues. The germline V gene encodes CDR1 GTSNPN and CDR2 SVGIG (reference sequence). V shed 0 bases and J shed 0 bases, with 9 bases lying between them. As DNA, the CDR3 is TGTGCCTGGAGTGTTGGTACAGATAGCAATCAGCCCCAGCATTTT. It translates to CAWSVGTDSNQPQHF.

The CDR3 DNA sequence: TGTGCCAGCAGCGGTAGCGGGGGGCCTCGAGAGACCCAGTACTTC. Amino acid sequence: CASSGSGGPRETQYF. The chain links TRBV2 to TRBJ2-5, with 10 bases that match TRBD2. Germline V gene data show CDR1 as SNHLY and CDR2 as FYNNEI. Germline trimming cut 6 bases from V and 4 bases from J; bases unmatched to any gene: 8. This CDR3 contains 15 residues.

The chain joins TRBV27 to TRBJ1-4, with 9 bases lining up with TRBD1. In germline, CDR1 is MNHEY, CDR2 SMNVEV (reference sequence). The CDR3 is 15 residues long. V lost 5 bases and J lost 8; bases outside the gene matches: 9. CDR3 nucleotide sequence: TGTGCCAGCAGTGATACCGGGACAGGGAGGGAAAAACTGTTTTTT. This codes for CASSDTGTGREKLFF. Looking up the rest from reference TRBV27 and TRBJ1-4 gives the full variable domain: EAQVTQNPRYLITVTGKKLTVTCSQNMNHEYMSWYRQDPGLGLRQIYYSMNVEVTDKGDVPEGYKVSRKEKRNFPLILESPSPNQTSLYFCASSDTGTGREKLFFGSGTQLSVL.

This clone was counted only a few times. The V call is TRBV4-2, the J call TRBJ2-6; 9 positions match TRBD2. This CDR3 comprises 18 residues. CDR1 is LGHNA, CDR2 YNFKEQ, per germline. Germline trimming cut 5 bases from V and 0 bases from J; bases unmatched to any gene: 8. DNA for the CDR3: TGTGCCAGCAGCTCAGGACTAGCGCGCTCCTCTGGGGCCAACGTCCTGACTTTC. Amino acids: CASSSGLARSSGANVLTF.

There are a few counts of this clone. J is TRBJ2-7 and V is TRBV11-3, with 7 nucleotides matching TRBD2. CDR1 is SGHNT and CDR2 is YENEEA in the germline V gene. Germline trimming cut 6 bases from V and 5 bases from J; bases unmatched to any gene: 7. The CDR3 covers 13 residues. CDR3 sequence (DNA): TGTGCCAGCAGTAAGGGAGGGGCCCACGAGCAGTACTTC. Its protein is CASSKGGAHEQYF.

This clone was seen a few times. The chain carries TRBV7-7 and TRBJ2-5; TRBD1 might be the D (6 bases). The CDR3 loop spans 13 amino acids. Germline V gene data show CDR1 as SSHAT and CDR2 as FNYEAQ (reference sequence). The V gene lost 5 bases and the J gene lost 5 bases, with 12 bases spanning the gap. The CDR3 region has the DNA TGTGCCAGCAGCACACAGGGATGGGAGACCCAGTACTTC. This encodes CASSTQGWETQYF.

This clone was recorded a few times. This chain uses TRBV18 with TRBJ1-2, with 10 positions matching TRBD1. The germline gives CDR1 KGHSH, CDR2 LQKENI. The length of the CDR3 is 17 residues. V lost 0 bases to trimming and J lost 9 bases; unmatched junction nucleotides: 13. DNA of the CDR3: TGTGCCAGCTCACCACCGTGGCCTAGGGGACAGGGGATGAGCTACACCTTC. Its protein is CASSPPWPRGQGMSYTF.

This clone appeared a few times. The rearrangement uses TRBV6-6 and TRBJ2-7, with TRBD2 identical over 9 bases. J lost 6 bases, V lost 2 bases, and 11 bases had no gene match. The CDR3 consists of 16 residues. The germline CDR1 and CDR2 sequences are MNHNY and SVGAGI (reference sequence). DNA for the CDR3: TGTGCCAGCAGTTACGAATCCAGCGGGAGGTACGCCGAGCAGTACTTC. Translation gives CASSYESSGRYAEQYF.

The chain carries TRBV4-2 and TRBJ2-5; 13 bases map to TRBD2. The junction had 5 bases not matched to a gene; V was cut back by 1 base and J by 3 bases. The CDR3 length is 17 residues. CDR1 and CDR2 (germline): LGHNA, YNFKEQ. DNA of the CDR3: TGTGCCAGCAGCCAAGGGACTAGCGGGAGAGGCGAAGAGACCCAGTACTTC. The encoded protein is CASSQGTSGRGEETQYF.

This clone was counted between two and nine times. Relative to the germline gene, one junction end is altered; a read error may explain this. V gene TRBV7-8 combines with J gene TRBJ2-5; weak D call: TRBD1 (5 bases). This CDR3 comprises 14 residues. In germline, CDR1 is SGHVS, CDR2 FQNEAQ. CDR3 sequence: CASNRLGVIESQYF. In DNA form, the CDR3 reads TGTGCCAGCAATCGGCTAGGGGTTATTGAGAGCCAGTACTTC.

This clone was detected a few times. The gene calls are TRBV19 and TRBJ2-4, with a weak D call TRBD1 (6 bases). V lost 8 bases and J 1 base, leaving 15 bases between the germline ends. This CDR3 spans 15 amino acids. Germline loops: CDR1 LNHDA, CDR2 SQIVND (reference sequence). In nucleotides, the CDR3 is TGTGCCAGTTCAGGGACAAGTTGGGCCAAAAACATTCAGTACTTC. Protein sequence: CASSGTSWAKNIQYF.

This chain links TRBV15 with TRBJ1-4; 9 nucleotides align to TRBD1. The CDR3 runs 15 residues. Trimming removed 6 bases from V and 7 bases from J; junction bases left unmatched: 9. Germline V CDR1 and CDR2: LNHNV, YYDKDF (reference sequence). As DNA, the CDR3 is TGTGCCACCAGGATGGACAGGGGCTCGGGTGAAAAACTGTTTTTT. This translates into CATRMDRGSGEKLFF.

This clone has only a few counts. Its ends do not fully match the called genes, so a read error is possible. The chain combines TRBV7-7 with TRBJ2-3, with TRBD1 as a possible D gene (6 bases). The length of the CDR3 is 13 residues. Per germline, CDR1 SSHAT and CDR2 FNYEAQ (reference sequence). CDR3 loop: CASSLDRTDTQYF. CDR3 nucleotide sequence: TGTGCTAGCAGTTTGGACAGAACAGATACGCAGTATTTT.

The rearrangement joins TRBV7-2 to TRBJ1-1; 10 bases fit TRBD1. Germline loops: CDR1 SGHTA, CDR2 FQGNSA. V gave up 6 bases and J gave up 3 bases; unmatched junction bases: 4. The CDR3 loop spans 14 amino acids. The CDR3 spells CASSRDRGDTEAFF. CDR3 sequence (DNA): TGTGCCAGCAGTCGGGACAGGGGAGACACTGAAGCTTTCTTT.